This entry concerns a single T cell receptor beta chain. Its antigen is currently unknown. The data were taken from a study of early T cells in non-severe SARS-CoV-2 infection. Study at large: The input, bulk RNA from unsorted whole blood, was sequenced, and chains were unpaired.

General study points: VDJdb-based matching was biased toward anti-spike CD8 responses and missed private and CD4 specificities.

There are 16 residues in the CDR3. Losses at the gene ends were 1 base for V and 4 bases for J; bases not matched to a gene: 9. The germline V gene encodes CDR1 DFQATT and CDR2 SNEGSKA (reference sequence). Individually, cDNA molecules had unique molecular identifiers attached to them. TCRdb called the 5' RACE reads again in MiXCR, with one record for every CDR3 protein. The sample lists 35,000 to 45,000 distinct CDR3 sequences; about 5.9% were seen once. This sequence originates from an adult who was a healthcare worker with PCR-confirmed SARS-CoV-2 infection or an uninfected control (not recorded which). This sample comprised whole blood, obtained at baseline. The chain employs TRBV20-1 and TRBJ2-5, with 10 bases that match TRBD2. Here the CDR3 reads CSARGASGGAAETQYF. The CDR3 DNA is TGCAGTGCTAGAGGTGCGAGCGGGGGGGCCGCAGAGACCCAGTACTTC.